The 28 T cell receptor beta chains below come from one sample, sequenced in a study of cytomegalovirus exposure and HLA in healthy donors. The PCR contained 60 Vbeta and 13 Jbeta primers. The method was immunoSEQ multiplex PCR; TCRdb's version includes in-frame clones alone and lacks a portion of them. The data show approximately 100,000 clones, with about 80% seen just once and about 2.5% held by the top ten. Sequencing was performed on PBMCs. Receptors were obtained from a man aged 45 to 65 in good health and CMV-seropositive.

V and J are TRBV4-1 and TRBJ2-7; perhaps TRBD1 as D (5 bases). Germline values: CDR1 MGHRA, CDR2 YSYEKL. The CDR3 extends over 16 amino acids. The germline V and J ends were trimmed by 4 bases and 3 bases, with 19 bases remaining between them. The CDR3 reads CASSPQIRTDNYEQYF. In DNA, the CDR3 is TGCGCCAGCAGCCCGCAGATAAGGACGGACAACTACGAGCAGTACTTC.

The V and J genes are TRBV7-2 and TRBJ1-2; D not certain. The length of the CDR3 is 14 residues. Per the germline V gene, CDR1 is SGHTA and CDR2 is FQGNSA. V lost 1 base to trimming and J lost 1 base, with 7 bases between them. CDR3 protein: CASSLGRVNYGYTF. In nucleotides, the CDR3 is TGTGCCAGCAGCTTAGGTCGGGTTAACTATGGCTACACCTTC.

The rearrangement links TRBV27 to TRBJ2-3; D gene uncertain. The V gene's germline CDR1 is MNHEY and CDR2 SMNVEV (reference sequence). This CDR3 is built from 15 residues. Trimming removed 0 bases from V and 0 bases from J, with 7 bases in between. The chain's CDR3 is CASSLSPRSTDTQYF. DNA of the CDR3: TGTGCCAGCAGTTTATCGCCCAGGAGCACAGATACGCAGTATTTT.

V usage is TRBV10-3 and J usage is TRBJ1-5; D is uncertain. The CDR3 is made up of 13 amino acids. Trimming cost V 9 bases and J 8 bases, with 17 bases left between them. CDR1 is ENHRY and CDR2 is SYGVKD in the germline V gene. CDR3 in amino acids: CAIRTAEGKPQHF. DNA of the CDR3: TGTGCCATACGGACTGCTGAAGGGAAGCCCCAGCATTTT.

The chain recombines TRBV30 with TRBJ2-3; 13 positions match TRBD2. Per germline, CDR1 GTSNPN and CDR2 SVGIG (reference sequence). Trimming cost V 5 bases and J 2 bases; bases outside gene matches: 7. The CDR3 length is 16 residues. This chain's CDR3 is CAWGLAGASPTDTQYF. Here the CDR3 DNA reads TGTGCCTGGGGACTAGCGGGAGCCTCCCCCACAGATACGCAGTATTTT.

In DNA, the CDR3 is TGTGCCAGCAGCCCCGTGTCCGGTGACACCGGGGAGCTGTTTTTT. Protein product: CASSPVSGDTGELFF. V gene TRBV9 combines with J gene TRBJ2-2; D is ambiguous. Germline V gene data show CDR1 as SGDLS and CDR2 as YYNGEE. V lost 4 bases to trimming and J lost 3 bases, with 13 bases between them. The CDR3 totals 15 residues.

The CDR3: CSAVMNTEAFF. The CDR3 nucleotides read TGCAGTGCTGTCATGAACACTGAAGCTTTCTTT. The chain couples TRBV20-1 to TRBJ1-1; D not resolved. The CDR3 contains 11 residues. In germline, CDR1 is DFQATT, CDR2 SNEGSKA (reference sequence). Between the trimmed V and J ends, which lost 5 bases and 0 bases, there was a span of 4 bases.

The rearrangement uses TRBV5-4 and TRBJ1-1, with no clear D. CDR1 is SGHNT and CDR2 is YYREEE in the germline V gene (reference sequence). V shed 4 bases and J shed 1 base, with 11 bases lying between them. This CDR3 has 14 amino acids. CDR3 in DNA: TGTGCCAGCAGCATTGATCTAAAGAACACTGAAGCTTTCTTT. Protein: CASSIDLKNTEAFF. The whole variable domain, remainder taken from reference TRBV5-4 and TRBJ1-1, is ETGVTQSPTHLIKTRGQQVTLRCSSQSGHNTVSWYQQALGQGPQFIFQYYREEENGRGNFPPRFSGLQFPNYSSELNVNALELDDSALYLCASSIDLKNTEAFFGQGTRLTVV.

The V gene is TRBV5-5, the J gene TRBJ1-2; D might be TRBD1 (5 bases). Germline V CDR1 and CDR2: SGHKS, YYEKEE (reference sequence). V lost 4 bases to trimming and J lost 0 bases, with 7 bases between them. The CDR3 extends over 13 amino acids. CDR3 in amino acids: CASSRDSNYGYTF. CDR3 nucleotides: TGTGCCAGCAGCCGGGACTCTAACTATGGCTACACCTTC.

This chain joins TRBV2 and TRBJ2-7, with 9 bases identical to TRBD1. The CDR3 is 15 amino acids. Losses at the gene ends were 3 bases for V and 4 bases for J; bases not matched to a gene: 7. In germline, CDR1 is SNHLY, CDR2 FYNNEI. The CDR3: CASSEKGQGQYEQYF. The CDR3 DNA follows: TGTGCCAGCAGTGAGAAGGGACAGGGACAATACGAGCAGTACTTC.

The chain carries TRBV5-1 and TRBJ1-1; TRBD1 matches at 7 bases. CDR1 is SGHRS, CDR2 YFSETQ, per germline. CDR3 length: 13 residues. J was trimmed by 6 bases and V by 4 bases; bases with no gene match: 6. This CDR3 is CASSPGGSAEAFF. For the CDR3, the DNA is TGCGCCAGCAGCCCAGGGGGTTCAGCTGAAGCTTTCTTT. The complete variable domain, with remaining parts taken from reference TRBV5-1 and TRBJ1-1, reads KAGVTQTPRYLIKTRGQQVTLSCSPISGHRSVSWYQQTPGQGLQFLFEYFSETQRNKGNFPGRFSGRQFSNSRSEMNVSTLELGDSALYLCASSPGGSAEAFFGQGTRLTVV.

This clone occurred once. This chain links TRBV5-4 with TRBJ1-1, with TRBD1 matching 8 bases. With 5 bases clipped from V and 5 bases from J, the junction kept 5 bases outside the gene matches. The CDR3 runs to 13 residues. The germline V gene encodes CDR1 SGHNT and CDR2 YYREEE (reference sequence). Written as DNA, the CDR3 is TGTGCCAGCAGTAGGCAGGGGGCGACTGAAGCTTTCTTT. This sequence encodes CASSRQGATEAFF. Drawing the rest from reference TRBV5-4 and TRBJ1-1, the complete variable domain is ETGVTQSPTHLIKTRGQQVTLRCSSQSGHNTVSWYQQALGQGPQFIFQYYREEENGRGNFPPRFSGLQFPNYSSELNVNALELDDSALYLCASSRQGATEAFFGQGTRLTVV.

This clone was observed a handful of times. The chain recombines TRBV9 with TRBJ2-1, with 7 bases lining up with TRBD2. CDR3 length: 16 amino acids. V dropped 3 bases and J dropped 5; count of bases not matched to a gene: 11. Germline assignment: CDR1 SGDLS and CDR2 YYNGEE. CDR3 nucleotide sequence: TGTGCCAGCAGCGCGGAAGGCGGGGGAGAAAACAATGAGCAGTTCTTC. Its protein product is CASSAEGGGENNEQFF.

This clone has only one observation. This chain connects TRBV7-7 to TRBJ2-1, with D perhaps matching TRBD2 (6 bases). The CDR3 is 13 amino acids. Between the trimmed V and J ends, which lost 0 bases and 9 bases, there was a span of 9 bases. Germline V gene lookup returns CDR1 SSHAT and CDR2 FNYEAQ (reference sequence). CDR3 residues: CASSLAGGTEQFF. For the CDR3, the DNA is TGTGCCAGCAGCTTAGCTGGGGGGACTGAGCAGTTCTTC.

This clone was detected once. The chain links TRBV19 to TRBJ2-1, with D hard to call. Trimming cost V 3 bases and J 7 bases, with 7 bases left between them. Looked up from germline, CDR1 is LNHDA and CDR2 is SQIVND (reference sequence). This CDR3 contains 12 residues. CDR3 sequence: CASSMSRNEQFF. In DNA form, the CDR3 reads TGTGCCAGTAGTATGTCCAGGAATGAGCAGTTCTTC. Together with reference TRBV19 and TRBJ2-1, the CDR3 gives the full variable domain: DGGITQSPKYLFRKEGQNVTLSCEQNLNHDAMYWYRQDPGQGLRLIYYSQIVNDFQKGDIAEGYSVSREKKESFPLTVTSAQKNPTAFYLCASSMSRNEQFFGPGTRLTVL.

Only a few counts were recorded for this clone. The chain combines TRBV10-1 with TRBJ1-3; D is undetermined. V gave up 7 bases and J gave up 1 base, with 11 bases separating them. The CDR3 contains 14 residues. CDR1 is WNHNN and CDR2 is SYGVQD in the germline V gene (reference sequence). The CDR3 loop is CASMKEPSGNTIYF. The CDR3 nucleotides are TGCGCCAGCATGAAGGAGCCTTCTGGAAACACCATATATTTT.

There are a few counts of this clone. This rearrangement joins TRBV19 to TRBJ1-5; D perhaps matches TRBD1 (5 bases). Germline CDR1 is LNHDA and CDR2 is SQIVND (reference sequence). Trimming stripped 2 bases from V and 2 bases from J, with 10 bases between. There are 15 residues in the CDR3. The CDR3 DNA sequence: TGTGCCAGTAGTATAAGTTGGGGGGGCAATCAGCCCCAGCATTTT. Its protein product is CASSISWGGNQPQHF.

DNA for the CDR3: TGCGCCAGCAGCTTGGAGAGTCCCTCGGACACTGAAGCTTTCTTT. Translating it yields CASSLESPSDTEAFF. The chain combines TRBV5-1 with TRBJ1-1, with D hard to call. The CDR3 runs 15 residues. CDR1 is SGHRS, CDR2 YFSETQ, per germline. V was clipped by 0 bases and J by 3 bases, with 12 bases between them.

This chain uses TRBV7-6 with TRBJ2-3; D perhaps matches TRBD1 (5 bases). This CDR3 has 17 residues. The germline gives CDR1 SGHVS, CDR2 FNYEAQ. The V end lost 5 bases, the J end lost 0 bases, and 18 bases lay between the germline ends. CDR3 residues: CASSPGTGVTSTDTQYF. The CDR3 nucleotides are TGTGCCAGCAGCCCCGGAACAGGCGTTACTAGCACAGATACGCAGTATTTT. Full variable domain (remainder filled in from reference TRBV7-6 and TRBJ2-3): GAGVSQSPRYKVTKRGQDVALRCDPISGHVSLYWYRQALGQGPEFLTYFNYEAQQDKSGLPNDRFSAERPEGSISTLTIQRTEQRDSAMYRCASSPGTGVTSTDTQYFGPGTRLTVL.

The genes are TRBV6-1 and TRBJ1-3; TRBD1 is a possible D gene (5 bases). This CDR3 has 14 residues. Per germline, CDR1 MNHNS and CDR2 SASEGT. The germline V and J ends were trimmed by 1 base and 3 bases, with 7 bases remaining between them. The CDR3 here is CASSEEGIGNTIYF. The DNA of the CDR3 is TGTGCCAGCAGTGAAGAGGGGATTGGAAACACCATATATTTT.

CDR3 coding DNA: TGTGCCAGCAGCTCCCGTCCCAAGGGGGGGCATCAGCCCCAGCATTTT. It specifies CASSSRPKGGHQPQHF. The V gene is TRBV7-8, the J gene TRBJ1-5; perhaps TRBD1 as D (6 bases). CDR1 is SGHVS, CDR2 FQNEAQ, per germline. The CDR3 totals 16 residues. V was trimmed by 4 bases and J by 5 bases, leaving 18 bases between them.

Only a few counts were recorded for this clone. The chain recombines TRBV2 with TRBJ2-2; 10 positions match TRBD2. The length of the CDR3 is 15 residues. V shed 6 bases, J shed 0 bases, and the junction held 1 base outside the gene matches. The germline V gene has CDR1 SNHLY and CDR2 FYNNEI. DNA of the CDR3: TGTGCCAGCAGAGGGACTAGCGCGAACACCGGGGAGCTGTTTTTT. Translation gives CASRGTSANTGELFF. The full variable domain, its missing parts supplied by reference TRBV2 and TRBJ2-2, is EPEVTQTPSHQVTQMGQEVILRCVPISNHLYFYWYRQILGQKVEFLVSFYNNEISEKSEIFDDQFSVERPDGSNFTLKIRSTKLEDSAMYFCASRGTSANTGELFFGEGSRLTVL.

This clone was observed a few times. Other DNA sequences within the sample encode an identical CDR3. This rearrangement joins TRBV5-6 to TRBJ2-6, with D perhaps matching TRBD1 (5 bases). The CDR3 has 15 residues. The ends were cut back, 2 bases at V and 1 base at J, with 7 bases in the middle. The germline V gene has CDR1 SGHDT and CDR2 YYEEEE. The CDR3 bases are TGTGCCAGCAGCTTAGGGGTGTCTGGGGCCAACGTCCTGACTTTC. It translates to CASSLGVSGANVLTF.

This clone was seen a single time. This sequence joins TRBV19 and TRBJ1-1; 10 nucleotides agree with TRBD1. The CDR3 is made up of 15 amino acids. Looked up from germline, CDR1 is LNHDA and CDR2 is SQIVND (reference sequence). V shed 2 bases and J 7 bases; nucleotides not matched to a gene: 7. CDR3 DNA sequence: TGTGCCAGTAGTATATCGGGACAGGGGACTTTTGAAGCTTTCTTT. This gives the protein CASSISGQGTFEAFF.

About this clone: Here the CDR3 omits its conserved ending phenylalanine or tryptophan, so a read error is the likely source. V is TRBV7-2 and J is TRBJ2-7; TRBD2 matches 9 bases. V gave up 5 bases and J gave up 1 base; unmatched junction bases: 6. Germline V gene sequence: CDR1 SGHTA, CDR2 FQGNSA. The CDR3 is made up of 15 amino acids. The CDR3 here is CASSASLAGSYEQYL. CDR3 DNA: TGTGCCAGCAGCGCGAGTCTAGCGGGGTCCTACGAGCAGTACCTC.

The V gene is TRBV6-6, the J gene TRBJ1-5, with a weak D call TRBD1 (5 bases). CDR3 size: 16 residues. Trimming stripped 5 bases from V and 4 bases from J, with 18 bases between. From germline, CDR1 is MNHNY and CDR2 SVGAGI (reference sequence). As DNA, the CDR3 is TGTGCCAGCAGTCCCTACGGGGGGGGTGGGAATCAGCCCCAGCATTTT. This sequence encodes CASSPYGGGGNQPQHF.

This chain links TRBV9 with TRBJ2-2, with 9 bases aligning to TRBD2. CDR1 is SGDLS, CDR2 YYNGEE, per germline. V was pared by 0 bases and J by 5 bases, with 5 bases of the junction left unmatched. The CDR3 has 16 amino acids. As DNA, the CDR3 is TGTGCCAGCAGCGTAGGAGCGGGAGGAGGGACCGGGGAGCTGTTTTTT. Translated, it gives CASSVGAGGGTGELFF.

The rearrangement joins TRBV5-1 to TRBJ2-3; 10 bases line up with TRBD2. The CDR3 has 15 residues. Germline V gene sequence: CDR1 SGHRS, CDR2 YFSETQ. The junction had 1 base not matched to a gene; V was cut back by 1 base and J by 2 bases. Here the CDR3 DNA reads TGCGCCAGCAGCTTGACTAGCGGGGTCACAGATACGCAGTATTTT. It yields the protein CASSLTSGVTDTQYF.